Listed below are T cell receptor beta chains from one sample, sequenced in a study of T cell changes during pregnancy in multiple sclerosis. Clones were sequenced by immunoSEQ multiplex PCR, and TCRdb holds only the in-frame ones, with some missing. The repertoire holds 30,000 or so clones, with roughly nine tenths as singletons. The input for sequencing was CD8+ T cells from peripheral blood mononuclear cells, taken in the second trimester of pregnancy. The receptors were sampled from a female donor with multiple sclerosis, enrolled in a pregnancy study. Both conserved end residues are part of each CDR3. The D gene is left open where the match is weak. Clone size is shown for a subset of rows, as once, few, many or a class of expanded clone.

D gene,V gene,clone size,J gene,CDR3 protein,CDR3 DNA
NA,TRBV5-1,NA,TRBJ2-7,CASSPGTPFSYEQYF,TGCGCCAGCAGCCCCGGGACACCCTTCTCCTACGAGCAGTACTTC
TRBD2,TRBV6-1,few,TRBJ2-7,CASSEEAGGPNEQYF,TGTGCCAGCAGTGAAGAAGCGGGGGGGCCCAACGAGCAGTACTTC
NA,TRBV4-1,NA,TRBJ1-1,CASSPTQGNTEAFF,TGCGCCAGCAGCCCAACACAGGGAAACACTGAAGCTTTCTTT
TRBD1,TRBV13,NA,TRBJ1-1,CASSLQGAEAFF,TGTGCCAGCAGCTTACAGGGGGCTGAAGCTTTCTTT
TRBD1,TRBV6-1,few,TRBJ1-2,CASSEAMTGGPGYTF,TGTGCCAGCAGTGAAGCTATGACAGGGGGCCCTGGCTACACCTTC
TRBD1,TRBV27,NA,TRBJ1-1,CASSLQGAHTEAFF,TGTGCCAGCAGTCTACAGGGGGCGCACACTGAAGCTTTCTTT
TRBD2,TRBV10-2,NA,TRBJ2-2,CASSESRSWTSGSFHGELFF,TGCGCCAGCAGTGAGTCACGCTCGTGGACTAGCGGGAGTTTTCACGGGGAGCTGTTTTTT
NA,TRBV5-8,NA,TRBJ2-7,CASSLAVGATYEQYF,TGTGCCAGCAGCTTGGCCGTAGGGGCTACCTACGAGCAGTACTTC
NA,TRBV19,NA,TRBJ1-6,CASRPSRSSYNSPLHF,TGTGCCAGTAGACCGTCGAGGAGCTCCTATAATTCACCCCTCCACTTT
TRBD1,TRBV28,once,TRBJ2-3,CASKGQGDTDTQYF,TGTGCCAGCAAGGGGCAGGGGGACACAGATACGCAGTATTTT
TRBD2,TRBV5-1,NA,TRBJ2-1,CASSFRLAGGNEQFF,TGCGCCAGCAGCTTCCGGCTAGCGGGGGGCAATGAGCAGTTCTTC
TRBD1,TRBV13,NA,TRBJ2-7,CASSLTTGQGYEQYF,TGTGCCAGCAGCTTAACCACGGGACAGGGGTACGAGCAGTACTTC
NA,TRBV27,NA,TRBJ2-7,CASSLVAYNYEQYF,TGTGCCAGCAGTTTAGTAGCGTACAACTACGAGCAGTACTTC
TRBD1,TRBV27,NA,TRBJ1-3,CASSLGTGRDTIYF,TGTGCCAGCAGTTTGGGGACAGGGCGAGACACCATATATTTT
NA,TRBV19,NA,TRBJ1-2,CASPLCDSGYGYTF,TGTGCCAGCCCTCTATGCGACAGTGGCTATGGCTACACCTTC
NA,TRBV7-9,NA,TRBJ2-3,CASSPRETTDTQYF,TGTGCCAGCAGCCCAAGGGAGACCACAGATACGCAGTATTTT
TRBD1,TRBV7-7,NA,TRBJ1-1,CASSSRQGRANTEAFF,TGTGCCAGCAGCTCGCGACAGGGGCGAGCGAACACTGAAGCTTTCTTT
NA,TRBV15,NA,TRBJ2-7,CATSRDRTENYEQYF,TGTGCCACCAGCAGAGATCGGACAGAGAACTACGAGCAGTACTTC
NA,TRBV28,NA,TRBJ2-3,CASSVVQGDTQYF,TGTGCCAGCAGTGTTGTTCAGGGAGATACGCAGTATTTT
TRBD2,TRBV9,NA,TRBJ2-5,CASSLSGGAGETQYF,TGTGCTTCATCCCTTAGCGGGGGGGCAGGAGAGACCCAGTACTTC
TRBD2,TRBV6-1,NA,TRBJ2-3,CATNWGTSGTDTQYF,TGTGCCACCAATTGGGGGACTAGCGGCACAGATACGCAGTATTTT
NA,TRBV27,NA,TRBJ2-7,CASSSREGQGYEQYF,TGTGCCAGCAGTTCCCGGGAAGGGCAGGGGTACGAGCAGTACTTC
TRBD1,TRBV4-1,NA,TRBJ2-5,CASSQDTGTGPQETQYF,TGCGCCAGCAGCCAAGATACCGGGACAGGACCCCAAGAGACCCAGTACTTC
TRBD2,TRBV7-8,NA,TRBJ2-1,CASSIEAGRGYNEQFF,TGTGCCAGCAGCATCGAAGCGGGGAGAGGATACAATGAGCAGTTCTTC
NA,TRBV4-1,NA,TRBJ1-3,CASSQMALSSGNTIYF,TGCGCCAGCAGCCAAATGGCATTAAGCTCTGGAAACACCATATATTTT
TRBD1,TRBV6-5,NA,TRBJ1-1,CASSYNHRGSAEAFF,TGTGCCAGCAGTTACAACCACAGGGGGTCAGCTGAAGCTTTCTTT
TRBD1,TRBV19,NA,TRBJ2-7,CASSPEGGTGDDEQYF,TGTGCCAGTAGTCCTGAGGGGGGGACAGGGGACGACGAGCAGTACTTC
TRBD1,TRBV28,NA,TRBJ1-4,CASRGLTGLEKLFF,TGTGCCAGCAGGGGGCTGACAGGGCTTGAAAAACTGTTTTTT
NA,TRBV27,NA,TRBJ1-1,CASSLSVNTEAFF,TGTGCCAGCAGTTTAAGCGTCAACACTGAAGCTTTCTTT
TRBD2,TRBV27,NA,TRBJ2-7,CASSLSWGLADEQYF,TGTGCCAGCAGTTTATCGTGGGGACTAGCGGACGAGCAGTACTTC